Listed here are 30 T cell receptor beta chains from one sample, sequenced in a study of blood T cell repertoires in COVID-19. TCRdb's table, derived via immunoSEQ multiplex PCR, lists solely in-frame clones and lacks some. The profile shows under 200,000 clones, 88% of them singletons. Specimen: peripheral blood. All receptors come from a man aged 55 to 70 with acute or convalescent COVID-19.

The chain's CDR3 is CASSSRTSGSGEQYF. The CDR3 region has the DNA TGTGCCAGCAGTTCTCGGACTAGCGGGAGTGGTGAGCAGTACTTC. This chain uses TRBV27 with TRBJ2-7, with 13 bases aligning to TRBD2. The CDR3 runs 15 residues. V lost 4 bases and J lost 7; bases outside the gene matches: 7. Per the germline V gene, CDR1 is MNHEY and CDR2 is SMNVEV (reference sequence).

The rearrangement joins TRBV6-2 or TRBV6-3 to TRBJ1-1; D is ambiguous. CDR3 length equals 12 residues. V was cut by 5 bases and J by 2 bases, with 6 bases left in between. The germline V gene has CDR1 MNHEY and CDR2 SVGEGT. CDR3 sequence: CASSHSNTEAFF. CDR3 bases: TGTGCCAGCAGTCACAGTAACACTGAAGCTTTCTTT.

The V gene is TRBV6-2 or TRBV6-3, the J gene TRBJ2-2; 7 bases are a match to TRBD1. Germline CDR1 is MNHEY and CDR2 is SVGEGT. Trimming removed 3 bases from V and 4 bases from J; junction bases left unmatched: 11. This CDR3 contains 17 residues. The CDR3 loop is CASSYVRRQGLTGELFF. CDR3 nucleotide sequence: TGTGCCAGCAGTTATGTACGGAGACAGGGTCTCACCGGGGAGCTGTTTTTT.

The CDR3, as DNA: TGTGCCTGGAGTCCCGGACAGGGATTTTTCGTCGAGCAGTACTTC. Protein: CAWSPGQGFFVEQYF. The chain employs TRBV30 and TRBJ2-7; TRBD1 matches 8 bases. CDR1 and CDR2 (germline): GTSNPN, SVGIG (reference sequence). This CDR3 region has 15 residues. V shed 2 bases and J 6 bases; nucleotides not matched to a gene: 12.

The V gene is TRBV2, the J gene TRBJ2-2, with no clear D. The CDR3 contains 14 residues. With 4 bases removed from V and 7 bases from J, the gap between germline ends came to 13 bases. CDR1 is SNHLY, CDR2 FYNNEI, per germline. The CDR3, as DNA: TGTGCCAGCAGTGTAGCCCGTGTTGTCGGGGAGCTGTTTTTT. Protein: CASSVARVVGELFF.

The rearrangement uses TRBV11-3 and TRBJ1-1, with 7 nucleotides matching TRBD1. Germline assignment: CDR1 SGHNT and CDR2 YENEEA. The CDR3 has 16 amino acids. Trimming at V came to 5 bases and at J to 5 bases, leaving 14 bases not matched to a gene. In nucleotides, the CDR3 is TGTGCCAGCAGCACACCGGGCCGTGGGGACAGTACTGAAGCTTTCTTT. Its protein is CASSTPGRGDSTEAFF.

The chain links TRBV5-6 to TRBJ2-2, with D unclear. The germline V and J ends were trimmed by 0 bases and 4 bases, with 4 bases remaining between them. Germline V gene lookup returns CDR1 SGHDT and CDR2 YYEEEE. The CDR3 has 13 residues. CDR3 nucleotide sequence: TGTGCCAGCAGCTTGGGGCCCACCGGGGAGCTGTTTTTT. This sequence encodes CASSLGPTGELFF.

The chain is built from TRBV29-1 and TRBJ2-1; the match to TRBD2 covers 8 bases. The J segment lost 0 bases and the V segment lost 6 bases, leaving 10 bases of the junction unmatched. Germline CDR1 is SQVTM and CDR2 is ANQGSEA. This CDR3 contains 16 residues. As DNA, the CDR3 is TGCAGCGTCACTGAGGTAGCGGGGTTCTCCTACAATGAGCAGTTCTTC. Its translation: CSVTEVAGFSYNEQFF.

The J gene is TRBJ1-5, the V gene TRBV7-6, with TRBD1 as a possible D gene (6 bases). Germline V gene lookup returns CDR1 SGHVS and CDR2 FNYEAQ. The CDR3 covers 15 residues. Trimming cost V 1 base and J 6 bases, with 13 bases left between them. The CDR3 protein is CASSLGQGRGQPQHF. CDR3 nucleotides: TGTGCCAGCAGCTTAGGTCAGGGGAGGGGTCAGCCCCAGCATTTT.

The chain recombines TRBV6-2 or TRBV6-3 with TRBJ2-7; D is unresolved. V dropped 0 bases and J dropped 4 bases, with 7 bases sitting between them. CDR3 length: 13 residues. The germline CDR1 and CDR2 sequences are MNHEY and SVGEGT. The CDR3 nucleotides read TGTGCCAGCAGTTACTCGAGGCGTTACGAGCAGTACTTC. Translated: CASSYSRRYEQYF.

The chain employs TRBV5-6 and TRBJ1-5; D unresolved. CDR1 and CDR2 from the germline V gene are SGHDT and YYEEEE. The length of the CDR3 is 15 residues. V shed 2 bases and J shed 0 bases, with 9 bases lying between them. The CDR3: CASSLLDGSNQPQHF. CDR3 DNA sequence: TGTGCCAGCAGCTTACTAGACGGTAGCAATCAGCCCCAGCATTTT.

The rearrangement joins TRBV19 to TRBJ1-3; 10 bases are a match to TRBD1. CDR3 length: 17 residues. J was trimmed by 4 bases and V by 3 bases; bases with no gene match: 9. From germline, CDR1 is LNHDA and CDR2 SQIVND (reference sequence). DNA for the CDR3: TGTGCCAGTAGTATGGGACAGGGGAGAAGTCTCGGAAACACCATATATTTT. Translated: CASSMGQGRSLGNTIYF.

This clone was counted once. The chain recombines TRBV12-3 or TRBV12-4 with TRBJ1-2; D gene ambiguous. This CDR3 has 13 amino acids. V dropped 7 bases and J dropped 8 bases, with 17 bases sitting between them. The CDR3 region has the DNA TGTGCCAGCACCCCGTGGCCGACTAGGGGCTACACCTTC. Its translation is CASTPWPTRGYTF.

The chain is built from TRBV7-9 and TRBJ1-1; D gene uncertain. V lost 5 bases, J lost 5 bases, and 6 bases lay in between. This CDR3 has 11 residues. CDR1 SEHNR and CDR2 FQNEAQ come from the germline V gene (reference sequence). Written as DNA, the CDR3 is TGTGCCAGCAGCCCCCAGACTGAAGCTTTCTTT. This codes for CASSPQTEAFF. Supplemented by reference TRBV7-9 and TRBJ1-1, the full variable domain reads DTGVSQNPRHKITKRGQNVTFRCDPISEHNRLYWYRQTLGQGPEFLTYFQNEAQLEKSRLLSDRFSAERPKGSFSTLEIQRTEQGDSAMYLCASSPQTEAFFGQGTRLTVV.

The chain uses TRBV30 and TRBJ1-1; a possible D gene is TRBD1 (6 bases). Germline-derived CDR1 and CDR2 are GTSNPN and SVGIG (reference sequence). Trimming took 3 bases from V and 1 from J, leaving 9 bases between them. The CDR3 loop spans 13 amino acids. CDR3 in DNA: TGTGCCTGGAGCACAGGGTGGAACACTGAAGCTTTCTTT. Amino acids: CAWSTGWNTEAFF. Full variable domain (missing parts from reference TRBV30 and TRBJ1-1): SQTIHQWPATLVQPVGSPLSLECTVEGTSNPNLYWYRQAAGRGLQLLFYSVGIGQISSEVPQNLSASRPQDRQFILSSKKLLLSDSGFYLCAWSTGWNTEAFFGQGTRLTVV.

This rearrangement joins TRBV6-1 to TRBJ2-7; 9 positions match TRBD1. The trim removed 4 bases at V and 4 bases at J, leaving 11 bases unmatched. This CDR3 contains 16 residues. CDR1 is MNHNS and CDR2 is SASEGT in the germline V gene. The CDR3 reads CASSGTPGQGSYEQYF. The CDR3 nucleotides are TGTGCCAGCAGTGGGACACCGGGACAGGGATCTTACGAGCAGTACTTC.

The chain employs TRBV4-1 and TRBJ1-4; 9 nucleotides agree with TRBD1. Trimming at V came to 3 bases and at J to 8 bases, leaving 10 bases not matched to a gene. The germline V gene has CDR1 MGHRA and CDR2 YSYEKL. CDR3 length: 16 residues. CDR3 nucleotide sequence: TGCGCCAGCAGCCACCCGGGACAGGGAAAGGGCGAAAAACTGTTTTTT. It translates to CASSHPGQGKGEKLFF.

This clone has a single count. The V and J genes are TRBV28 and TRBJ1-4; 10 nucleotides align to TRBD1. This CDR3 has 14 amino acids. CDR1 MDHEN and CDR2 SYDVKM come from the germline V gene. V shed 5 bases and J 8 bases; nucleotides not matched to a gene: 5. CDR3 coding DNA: TGTGCCAGCAGTCCGGGACAGGGGTACGAAAAACTGTTTTTT. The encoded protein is CASSPGQGYEKLFF.

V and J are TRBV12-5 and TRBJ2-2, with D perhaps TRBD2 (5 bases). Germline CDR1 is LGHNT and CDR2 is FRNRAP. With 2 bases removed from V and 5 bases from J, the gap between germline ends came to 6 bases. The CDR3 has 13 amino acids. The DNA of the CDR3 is TGTGCTAGTGGTTTGCGGGGAACCGGGGAGCTGTTTTTT. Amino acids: CASGLRGTGELFF.

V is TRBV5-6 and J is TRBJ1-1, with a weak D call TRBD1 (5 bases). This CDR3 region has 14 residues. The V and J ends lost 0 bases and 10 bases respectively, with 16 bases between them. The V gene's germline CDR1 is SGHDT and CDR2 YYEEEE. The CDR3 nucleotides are TGTGCCAGCAGCTTGGCCACTAGTCGGGGGGGAGCTTTCTTT. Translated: CASSLATSRGGAFF.

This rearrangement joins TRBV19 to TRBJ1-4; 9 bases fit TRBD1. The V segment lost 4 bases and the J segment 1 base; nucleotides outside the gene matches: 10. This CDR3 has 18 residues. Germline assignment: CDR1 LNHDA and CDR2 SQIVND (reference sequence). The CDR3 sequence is CASSTQGATAITNEKLFF. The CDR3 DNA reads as TGTGCCAGTAGTACACAGGGGGCGACGGCCATAACTAATGAAAAACTGTTTTTT.

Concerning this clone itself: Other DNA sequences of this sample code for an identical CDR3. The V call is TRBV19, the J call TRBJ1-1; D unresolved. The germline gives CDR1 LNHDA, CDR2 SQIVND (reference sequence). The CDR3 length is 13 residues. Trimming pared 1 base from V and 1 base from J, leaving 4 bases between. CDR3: CASSIVKNTEAFF. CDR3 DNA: TGTGCCAGTAGTATAGTTAAGAACACTGAAGCTTTCTTT.

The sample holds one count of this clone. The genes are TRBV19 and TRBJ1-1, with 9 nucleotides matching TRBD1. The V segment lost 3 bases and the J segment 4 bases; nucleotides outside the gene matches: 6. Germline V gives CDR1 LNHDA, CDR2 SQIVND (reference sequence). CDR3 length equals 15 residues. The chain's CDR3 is CASSMDRGLPTEAFF. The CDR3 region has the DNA TGTGCCAGTAGTATGGACAGGGGACTCCCCACTGAAGCTTTCTTT.

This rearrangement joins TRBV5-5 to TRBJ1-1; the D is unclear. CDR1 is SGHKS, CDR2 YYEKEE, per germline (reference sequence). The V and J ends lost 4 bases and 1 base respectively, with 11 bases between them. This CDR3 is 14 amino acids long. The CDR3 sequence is CASSPTTGNTEAFF. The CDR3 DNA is TGTGCCAGCAGCCCTACGACGGGGAACACTGAAGCTTTCTTT.

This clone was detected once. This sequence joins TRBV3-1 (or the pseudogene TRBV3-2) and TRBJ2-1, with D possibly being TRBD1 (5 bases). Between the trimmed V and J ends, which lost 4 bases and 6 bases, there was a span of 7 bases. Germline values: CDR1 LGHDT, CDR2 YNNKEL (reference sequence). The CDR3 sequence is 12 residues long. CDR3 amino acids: CASSRQGNEQFF. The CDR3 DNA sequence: TGTGCCAGCAGCCGCCAGGGCAATGAGCAGTTCTTC.

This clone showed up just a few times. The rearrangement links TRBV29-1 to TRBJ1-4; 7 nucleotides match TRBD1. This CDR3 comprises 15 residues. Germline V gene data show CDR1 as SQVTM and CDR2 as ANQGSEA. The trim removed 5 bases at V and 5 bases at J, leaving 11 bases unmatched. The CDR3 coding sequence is TGCAGCGTTCAGGTCGGGGGACAGAGGAATGAAAAACTGTTTTTT. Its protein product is CSVQVGGQRNEKLFF.

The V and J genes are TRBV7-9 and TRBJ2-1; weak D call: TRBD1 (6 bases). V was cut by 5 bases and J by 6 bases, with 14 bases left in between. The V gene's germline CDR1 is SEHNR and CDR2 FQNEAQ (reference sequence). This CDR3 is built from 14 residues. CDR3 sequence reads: CASSQPTGSNEQFF. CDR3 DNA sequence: TGTGCCAGCAGCCAACCGACAGGTAGCAATGAGCAGTTCTTC.

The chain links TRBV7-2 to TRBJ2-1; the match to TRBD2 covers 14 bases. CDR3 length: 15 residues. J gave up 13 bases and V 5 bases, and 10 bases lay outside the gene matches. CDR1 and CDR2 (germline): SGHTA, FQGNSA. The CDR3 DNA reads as TGTGCCAGCAGCCCGACTGGGACTAGCGGGAGTAACCAGTTCTTC. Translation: CASSPTGTSGSNQFF.

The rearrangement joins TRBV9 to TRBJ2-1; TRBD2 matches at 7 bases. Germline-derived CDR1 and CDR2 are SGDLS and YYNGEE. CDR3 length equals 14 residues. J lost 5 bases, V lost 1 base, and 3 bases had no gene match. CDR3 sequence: CASSVLAADNEQFF. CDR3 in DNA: TGTGCCAGCAGCGTACTAGCGGCAGACAATGAGCAGTTCTTC.

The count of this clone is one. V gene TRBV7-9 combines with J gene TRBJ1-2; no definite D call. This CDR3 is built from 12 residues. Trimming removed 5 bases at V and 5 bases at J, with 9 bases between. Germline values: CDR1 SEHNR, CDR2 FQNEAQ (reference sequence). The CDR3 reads CASSGTEYGYTF. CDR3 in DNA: TGTGCCAGCAGCGGTACTGAATATGGCTACACCTTC.